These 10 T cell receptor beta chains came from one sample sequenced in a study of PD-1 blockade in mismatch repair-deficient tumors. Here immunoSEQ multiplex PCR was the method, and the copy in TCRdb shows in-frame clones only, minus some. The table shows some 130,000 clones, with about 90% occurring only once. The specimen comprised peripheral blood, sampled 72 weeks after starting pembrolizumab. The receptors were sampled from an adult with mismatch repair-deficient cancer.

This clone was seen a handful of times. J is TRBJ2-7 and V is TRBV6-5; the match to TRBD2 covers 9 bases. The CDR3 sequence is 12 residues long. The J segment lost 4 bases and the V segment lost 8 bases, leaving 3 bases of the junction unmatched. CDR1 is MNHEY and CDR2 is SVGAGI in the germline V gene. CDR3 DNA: TGTGCCAGCGGGACTAGCAAATACGAGCAGTACTTC. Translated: CASGTSKYEQYF.

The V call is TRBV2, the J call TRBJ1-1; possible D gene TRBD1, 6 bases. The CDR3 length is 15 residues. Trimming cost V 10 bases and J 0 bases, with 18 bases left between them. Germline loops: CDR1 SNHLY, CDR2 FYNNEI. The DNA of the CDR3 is TGTGCCATACCACTTGTGACAGGCGTGAACACTGAAGCTTTCTTT. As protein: CAIPLVTGVNTEAFF. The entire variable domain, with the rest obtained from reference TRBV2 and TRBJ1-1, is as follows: EPEVTQTPSHQVTQMGQEVILRCVPISNHLYFYWYRQILGQKVEFLVSFYNNEISEKSEIFDDQFSVERPDGSNFTLKIRSTKLEDSAMYFCAIPLVTGVNTEAFFGQGTRLTVV.

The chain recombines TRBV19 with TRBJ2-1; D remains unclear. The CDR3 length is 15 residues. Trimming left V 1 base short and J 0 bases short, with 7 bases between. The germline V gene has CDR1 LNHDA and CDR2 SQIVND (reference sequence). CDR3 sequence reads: CASSIVGVSYNEQFF. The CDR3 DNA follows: TGTGCCAGTAGTATAGTTGGCGTCTCCTACAATGAGCAGTTCTTC.

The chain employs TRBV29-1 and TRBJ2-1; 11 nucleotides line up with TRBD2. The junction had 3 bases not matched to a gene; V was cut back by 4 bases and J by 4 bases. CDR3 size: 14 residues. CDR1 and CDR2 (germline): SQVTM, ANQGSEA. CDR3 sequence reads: CSVGLAGGYNEQFF. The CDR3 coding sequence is TGCAGCGTTGGGCTAGCGGGAGGATACAATGAGCAGTTCTTC.

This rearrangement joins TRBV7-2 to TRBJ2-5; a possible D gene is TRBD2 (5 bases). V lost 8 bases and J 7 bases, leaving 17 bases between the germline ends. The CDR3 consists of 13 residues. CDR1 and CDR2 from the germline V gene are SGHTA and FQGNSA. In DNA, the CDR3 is TGTGCCAGCGGAGGATCCGTGGTGGGGACCCAGTACTTC. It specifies CASGGSVVGTQYF. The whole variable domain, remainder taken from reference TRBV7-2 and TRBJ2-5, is GAGVSQSPSNKVTEKGKDVELRCDPISGHTALYWYRQSLGQGLEFLIYFQGNSAPDKSGLPSDRFSAERTGGSVSTLTIQRTQQEDSAVYLCASGGSVVGTQYFGPGTRLLVL.

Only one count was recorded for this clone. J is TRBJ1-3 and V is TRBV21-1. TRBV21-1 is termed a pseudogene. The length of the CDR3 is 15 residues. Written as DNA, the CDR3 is TGTGCCAGCAGCAAAGGGGGAGCCGTTGGAAACACCATATATTTT. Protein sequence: CASSKGGAVGNTIYF.

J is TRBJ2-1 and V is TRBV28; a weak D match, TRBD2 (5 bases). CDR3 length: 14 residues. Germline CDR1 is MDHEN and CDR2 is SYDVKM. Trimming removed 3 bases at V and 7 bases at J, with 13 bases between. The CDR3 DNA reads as TGTGCCAGCAGTTTTTGGGGAGTTGGAAATGAGCAGTTCTTC. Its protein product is CASSFWGVGNEQFF.

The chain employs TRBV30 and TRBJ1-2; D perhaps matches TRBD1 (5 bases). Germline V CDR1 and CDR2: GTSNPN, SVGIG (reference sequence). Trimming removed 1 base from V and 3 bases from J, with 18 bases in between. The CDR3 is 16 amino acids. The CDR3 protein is CAWSETGTFGYYGYTF. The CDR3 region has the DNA TGTGCCTGGAGTGAAACCGGGACCTTCGGTTACTATGGCTACACCTTC. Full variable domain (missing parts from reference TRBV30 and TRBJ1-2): SQTIHQWPATLVQPVGSPLSLECTVEGTSNPNLYWYRQAAGRGLQLLFYSVGIGQISSEVPQNLSASRPQDRQFILSSKKLLLSDSGFYLCAWSETGTFGYYGYTFGSGTRLTVV.

CDR3 protein: CASSKPAGARIGELFF. The CDR3 bases are TGTGCCAGCAGCAAACCTGCTGGGGCCAGGATCGGGGAGCTGTTTTTT. This rearrangement joins TRBV27 to TRBJ2-2; possible D gene TRBD1, 5 bases. Germline loops: CDR1 MNHEY, CDR2 SMNVEV (reference sequence). V was pared by 6 bases and J by 7 bases, with 21 bases between. This CDR3 region has 16 residues.

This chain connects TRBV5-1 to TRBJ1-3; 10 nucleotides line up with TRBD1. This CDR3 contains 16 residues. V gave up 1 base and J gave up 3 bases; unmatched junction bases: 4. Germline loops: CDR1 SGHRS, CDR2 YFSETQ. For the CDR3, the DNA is TGCGCCAGCAGCTTGTGGACAGGGGGGCATGGAAACACCATATATTTT. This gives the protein CASSLWTGGHGNTIYF.